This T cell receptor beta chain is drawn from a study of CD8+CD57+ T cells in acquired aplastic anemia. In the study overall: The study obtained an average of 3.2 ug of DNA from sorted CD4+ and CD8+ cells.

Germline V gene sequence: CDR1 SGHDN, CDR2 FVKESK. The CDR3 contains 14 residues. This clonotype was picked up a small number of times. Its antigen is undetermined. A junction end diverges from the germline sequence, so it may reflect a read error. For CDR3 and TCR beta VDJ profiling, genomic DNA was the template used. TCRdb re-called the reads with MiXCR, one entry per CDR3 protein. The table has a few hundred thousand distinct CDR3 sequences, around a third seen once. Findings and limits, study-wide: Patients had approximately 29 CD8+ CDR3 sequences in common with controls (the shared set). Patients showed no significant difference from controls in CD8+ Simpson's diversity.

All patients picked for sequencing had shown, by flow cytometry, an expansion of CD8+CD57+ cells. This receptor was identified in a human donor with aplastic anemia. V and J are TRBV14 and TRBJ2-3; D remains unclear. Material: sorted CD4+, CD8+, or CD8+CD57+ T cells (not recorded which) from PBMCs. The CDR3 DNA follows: TGTGTCAGCAGCCAAGAGTCTGTAGTGGGTACGCAGTATTTT. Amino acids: CVSSQESVVGTQYF. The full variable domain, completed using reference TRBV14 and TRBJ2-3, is EAGVTQFPSHSVIEKGQTVTLRCDPISGHDNLYWYRRVMGKEIKFLLHFVKESKQDESGMPNNRFLAERTGGTYSTLKVQPAELEDSGVYFCVSSQESVVGTQYFGPGTRLTVL.